This T cell receptor beta chain emerged from a study of blood T cell repertoires in COVID-19. In the study's own analysis: From reference gene primer amplification, estimates of nucleated cell counts were derived. The protocol was immunoSEQ multiplex PCR, while the TCRdb copy is restricted to in-frame clones and leaves out a portion. V, J and clone size are those of that table, while D and trimming were read from the DNA. The sample consists of about 94,000 clones, around 87% of them appearing once. Germline CDR1 MGHRA, CDR2 YSYEKL. The CDR3 consists of 19 residues. Unmatched junction bases numbered 20, after V lost 0 bases and J lost 10 bases.

The sequenced sample was peripheral blood. The receptor's source is a human donor with acute or convalescent COVID-19. The donor label of this sample is uncertain. The rearrangement links TRBV4-1 to TRBJ2-3; TRBD1 aligns across 9 bases. CDR3 nucleotides: TGCGCCAGCAGCCAAGATCCCCACAGGGGGCTCGTAAGCCAAAATCCGCAGTATTTT. It translates to CASSQDPHRGLVSQNPQYF.